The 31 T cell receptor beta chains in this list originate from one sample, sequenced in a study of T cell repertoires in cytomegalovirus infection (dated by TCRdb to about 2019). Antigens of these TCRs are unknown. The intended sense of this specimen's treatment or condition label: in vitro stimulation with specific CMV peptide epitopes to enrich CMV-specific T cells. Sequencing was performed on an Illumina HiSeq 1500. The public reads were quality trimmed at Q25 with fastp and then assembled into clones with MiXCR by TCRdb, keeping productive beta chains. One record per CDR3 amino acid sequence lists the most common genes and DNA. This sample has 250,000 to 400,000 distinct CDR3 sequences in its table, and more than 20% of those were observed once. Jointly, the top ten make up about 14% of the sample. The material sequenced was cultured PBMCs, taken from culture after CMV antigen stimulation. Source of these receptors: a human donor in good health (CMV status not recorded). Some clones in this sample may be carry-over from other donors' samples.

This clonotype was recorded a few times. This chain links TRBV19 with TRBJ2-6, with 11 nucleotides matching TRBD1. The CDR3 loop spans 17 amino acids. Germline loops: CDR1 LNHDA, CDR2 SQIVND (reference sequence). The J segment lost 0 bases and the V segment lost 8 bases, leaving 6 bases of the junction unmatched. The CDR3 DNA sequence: TGTGCCAGTTCTCCGGGACAGGGGGACTCTGGGGCCAACGTCCTGACTTTC. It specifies CASSPGQGDSGANVLTF.

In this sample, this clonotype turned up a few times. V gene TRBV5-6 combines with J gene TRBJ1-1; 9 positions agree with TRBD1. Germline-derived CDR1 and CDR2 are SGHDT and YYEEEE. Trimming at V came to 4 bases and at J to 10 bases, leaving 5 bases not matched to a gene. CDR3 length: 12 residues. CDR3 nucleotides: TGTGCCAGCAGCGTACAGGGGGCGCGAGCTTTCTTT. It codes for CASSVQGARAFF.

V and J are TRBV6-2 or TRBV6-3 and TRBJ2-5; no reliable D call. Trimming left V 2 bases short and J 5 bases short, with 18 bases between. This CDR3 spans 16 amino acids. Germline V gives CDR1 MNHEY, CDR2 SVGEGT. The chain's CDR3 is CASSYPESFGDETQYF. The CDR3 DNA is TGTGCCAGCAGTTACCCTGAGTCCTTTGGTGATGAGACCCAGTACTTC.

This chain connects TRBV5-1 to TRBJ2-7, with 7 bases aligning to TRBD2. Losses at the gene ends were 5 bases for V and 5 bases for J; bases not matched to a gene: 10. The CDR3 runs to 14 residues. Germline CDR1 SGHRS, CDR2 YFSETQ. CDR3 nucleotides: TGCGCCAGCAGTCCAGGACTAGTTGGTAACGAGCAGTACTTC. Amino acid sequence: CASSPGLVGNEQYF.

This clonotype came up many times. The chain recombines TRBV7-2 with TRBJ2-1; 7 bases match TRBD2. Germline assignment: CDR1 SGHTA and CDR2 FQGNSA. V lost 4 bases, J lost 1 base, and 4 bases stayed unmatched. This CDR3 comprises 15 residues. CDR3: CASSWASGSYNEQFF. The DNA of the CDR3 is TGTGCCAGCAGCTGGGCTAGCGGATCCTACAATGAGCAGTTCTTC.

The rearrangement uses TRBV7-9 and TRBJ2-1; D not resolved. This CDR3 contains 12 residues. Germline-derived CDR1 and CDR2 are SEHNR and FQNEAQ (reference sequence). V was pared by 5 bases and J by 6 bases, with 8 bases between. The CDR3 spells CASSPGRNEQFF. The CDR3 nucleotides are TGTGCCAGCAGCCCAGGTCGCAATGAGCAGTTCTTC. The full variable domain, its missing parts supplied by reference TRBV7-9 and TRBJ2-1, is DTGVSQNPRHKITKRGQNVTFRCDPISEHNRLYWYRQTLGQGPEFLTYFQNEAQLEKSRLLSDRFSAERPKGSFSTLEIQRTEQGDSAMYLCASSPGRNEQFFGPGTRLTVL.

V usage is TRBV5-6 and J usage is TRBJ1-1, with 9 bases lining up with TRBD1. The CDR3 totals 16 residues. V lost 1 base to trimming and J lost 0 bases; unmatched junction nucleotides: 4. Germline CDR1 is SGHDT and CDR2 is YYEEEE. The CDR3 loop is CASSLSGTGMNTEAFF. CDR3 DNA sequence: TGTGCCAGCAGCTTGTCCGGGACAGGGATGAACACTGAAGCTTTCTTT.

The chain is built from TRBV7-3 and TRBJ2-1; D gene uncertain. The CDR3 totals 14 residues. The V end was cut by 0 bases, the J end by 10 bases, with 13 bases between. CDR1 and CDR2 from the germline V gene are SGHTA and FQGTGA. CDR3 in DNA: TGTGCCAGCAGCTTAACGTCCGCGGTGGGGGAGCAGTTCTTC. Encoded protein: CASSLTSAVGEQFF.

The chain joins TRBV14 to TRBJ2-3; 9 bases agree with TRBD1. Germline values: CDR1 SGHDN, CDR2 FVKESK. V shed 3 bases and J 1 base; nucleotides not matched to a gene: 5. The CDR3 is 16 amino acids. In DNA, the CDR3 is TGTGCCAGCAGCCATCGCCGGGACAGGGGCACAGATACGCAGTATTTT. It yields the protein CASSHRRDRGTDTQYF. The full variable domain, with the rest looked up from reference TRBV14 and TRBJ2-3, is EAGVTQFPSHSVIEKGQTVTLRCDPISGHDNLYWYRRVMGKEIKFLLHFVKESKQDESGMPNNRFLAERTGGTYSTLKVQPAELEDSGVYFCASSHRRDRGTDTQYFGPGTRLTVL.

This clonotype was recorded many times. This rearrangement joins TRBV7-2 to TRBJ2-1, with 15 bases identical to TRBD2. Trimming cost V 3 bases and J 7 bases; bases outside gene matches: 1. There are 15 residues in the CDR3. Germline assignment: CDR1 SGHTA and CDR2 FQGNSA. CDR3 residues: CASSFGLAGGNEQFF. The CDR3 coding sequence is TGTGCCAGCAGCTTCGGACTAGCGGGAGGGAATGAGCAGTTCTTC.

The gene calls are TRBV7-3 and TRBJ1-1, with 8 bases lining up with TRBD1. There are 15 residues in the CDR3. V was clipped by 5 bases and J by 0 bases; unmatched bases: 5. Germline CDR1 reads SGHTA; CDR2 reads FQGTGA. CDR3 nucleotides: TGTGCCAGCAGCCAATCGACAGGGGTGAACACTGAAGCTTTCTTT. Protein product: CASSQSTGVNTEAFF. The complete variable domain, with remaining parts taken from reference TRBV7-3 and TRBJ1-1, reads GAGVSQTPSNKVTEKGKYVELRCDPISGHTALYWYRQSLGQGPEFLIYFQGTGAADDSGLPNDRFFAVRPEGSVSTLKIQRTERGDSAVYLCASSQSTGVNTEAFFGQGTRLTVV.

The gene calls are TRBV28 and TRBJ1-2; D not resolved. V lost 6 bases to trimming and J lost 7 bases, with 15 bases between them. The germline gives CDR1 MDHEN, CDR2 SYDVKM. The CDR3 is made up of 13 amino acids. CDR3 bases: TGTGCCAGCAGCACGCCCCATTTGGGTGGCTACACCTTC. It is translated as CASSTPHLGGYTF.

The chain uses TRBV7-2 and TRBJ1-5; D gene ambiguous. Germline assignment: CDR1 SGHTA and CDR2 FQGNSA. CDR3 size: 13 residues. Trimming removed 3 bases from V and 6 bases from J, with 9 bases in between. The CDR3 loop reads CASSLSSGQPQHF. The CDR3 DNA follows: TGTGCCAGCAGCTTGAGTTCGGGTCAGCCCCAGCATTTT.

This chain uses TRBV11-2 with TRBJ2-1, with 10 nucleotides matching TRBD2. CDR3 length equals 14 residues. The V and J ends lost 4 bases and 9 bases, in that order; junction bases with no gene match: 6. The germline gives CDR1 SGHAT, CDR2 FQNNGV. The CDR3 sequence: CASSSLAGVIEQFF. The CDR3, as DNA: TGTGCCAGCAGCTCCCTAGCGGGGGTTATTGAGCAGTTCTTC.

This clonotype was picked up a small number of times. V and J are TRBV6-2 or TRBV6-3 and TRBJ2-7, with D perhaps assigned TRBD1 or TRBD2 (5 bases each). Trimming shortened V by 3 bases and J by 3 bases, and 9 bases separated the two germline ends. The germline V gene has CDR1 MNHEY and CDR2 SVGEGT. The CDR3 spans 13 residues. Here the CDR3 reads CASSYGDGYEQYV. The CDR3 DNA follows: TGTGCCAGCAGTTATGGGGACGGCTACGAGCAGTACGTC.

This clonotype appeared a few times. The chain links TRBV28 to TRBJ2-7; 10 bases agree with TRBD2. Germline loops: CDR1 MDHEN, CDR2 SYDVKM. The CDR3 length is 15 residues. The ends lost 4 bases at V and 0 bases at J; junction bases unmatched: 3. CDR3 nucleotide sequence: TGTGCCAGCAGTTCGGCTAGCGGGAGCTCCTACGAGCAGTACGTC. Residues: CASSSASGSSYEQYV.

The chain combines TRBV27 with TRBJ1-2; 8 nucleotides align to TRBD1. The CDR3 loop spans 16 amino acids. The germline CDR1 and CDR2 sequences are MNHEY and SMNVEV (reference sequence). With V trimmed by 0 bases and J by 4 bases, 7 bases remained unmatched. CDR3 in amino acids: CASSLSTGDLTYGYTF. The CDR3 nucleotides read TGTGCCAGCAGTTTATCGACAGGGGACCTTACCTATGGCTACACCTTC.

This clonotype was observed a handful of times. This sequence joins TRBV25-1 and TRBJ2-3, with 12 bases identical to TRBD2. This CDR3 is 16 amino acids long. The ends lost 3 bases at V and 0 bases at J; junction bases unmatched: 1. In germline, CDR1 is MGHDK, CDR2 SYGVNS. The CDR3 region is CASSDTSGRSTDTQYF. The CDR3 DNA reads TGTGCCAGCAGTGATACTAGCGGGAGGAGCACAGATACGCAGTATTTT.

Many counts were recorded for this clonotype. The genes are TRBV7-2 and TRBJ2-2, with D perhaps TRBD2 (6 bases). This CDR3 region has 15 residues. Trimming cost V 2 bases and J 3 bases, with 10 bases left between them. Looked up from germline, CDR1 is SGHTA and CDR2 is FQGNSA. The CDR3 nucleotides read TGTGCCAGCAGCTTATTGTCTAGCGACACCGGGGAGCTGTTTTTT. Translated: CASSLLSSDTGELFF.

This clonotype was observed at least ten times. CDR3 protein: CASNTPGQFENEKLFF. CDR3 nucleotide sequence: TGTGCCAGTAACACACCAGGACAGTTCGAGAATGAAAAACTGTTTTTT. The rearrangement uses TRBV19 and TRBJ1-4; TRBD1 might be the D (6 bases). The germline gives CDR1 LNHDA, CDR2 SQIVND (reference sequence). This CDR3 region has 16 residues. V lost 7 bases and J 5 bases, leaving 20 bases between the germline ends.

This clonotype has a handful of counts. CDR3: CATSRGGTSGGYNEQFF. CDR3 bases: TGTGCCACCAGCAGAGGCGGGACTAGCGGGGGATACAATGAGCAGTTCTTC. The chain recombines TRBV15 with TRBJ2-1, with TRBD2 matching 14 bases. Trimming at V came to 1 base and at J to 4 bases, leaving 3 bases not matched to a gene. The germline V gene encodes CDR1 LNHNV and CDR2 YYDKDF (reference sequence). This CDR3 has 17 residues.

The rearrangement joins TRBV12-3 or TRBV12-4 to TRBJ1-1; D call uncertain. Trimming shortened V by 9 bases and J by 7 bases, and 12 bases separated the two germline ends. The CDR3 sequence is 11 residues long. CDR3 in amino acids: CASRVRGEAFF. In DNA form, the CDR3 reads TGTGCCAGTAGGGTACGGGGTGAAGCTTTCTTT.

CDR3 region: CASSLASGQETQYF. CDR3 DNA sequence: TGTGCCAGCAGTTTGGCTAGCGGACAAGAGACCCAGTACTTC. This chain joins TRBV12-3 or TRBV12-4 and TRBJ2-5; 7 nucleotides align to TRBD2. The CDR3 loop spans 14 amino acids. Germline trimming cut 3 bases from V and 2 bases from J; bases unmatched to any gene: 3.

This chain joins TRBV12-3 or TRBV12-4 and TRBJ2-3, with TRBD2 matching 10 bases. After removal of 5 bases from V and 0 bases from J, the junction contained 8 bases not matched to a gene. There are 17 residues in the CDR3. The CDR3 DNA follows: TGTGCCAGCAGTCCCTTAACTAGCGGGACTAGCACAGATACGCAGTATTTT. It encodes CASSPLTSGTSTDTQYF.

CDR3 bases: TGTGCCACCCAGGGGAGTTTGGAGACCCAGTACTTC. It yields the protein CATQGSLETQYF. V is TRBV6-2 or TRBV6-3 and J is TRBJ2-5; tentatively, D is TRBD1 (6 bases). Trimming cost V 10 bases and J 5 bases, with 14 bases left between them. The CDR3 is 12 amino acids. The germline V gene has CDR1 MNHEY and CDR2 SVGEGT.

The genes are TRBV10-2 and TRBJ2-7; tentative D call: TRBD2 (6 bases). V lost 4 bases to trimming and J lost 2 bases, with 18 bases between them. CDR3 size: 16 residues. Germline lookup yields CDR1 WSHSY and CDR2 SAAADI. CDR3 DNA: TGCGCCAGCAGTGGGTTCGTGGGAGGTTTAGCCTACGAGCAGTACGTC. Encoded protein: CASSGFVGGLAYEQYV.

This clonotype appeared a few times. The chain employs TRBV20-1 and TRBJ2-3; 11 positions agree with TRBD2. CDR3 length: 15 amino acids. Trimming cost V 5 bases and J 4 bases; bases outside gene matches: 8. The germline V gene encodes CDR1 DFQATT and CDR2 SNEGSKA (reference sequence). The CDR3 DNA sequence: TGCAGTGCTCCAAATCGACTAGCGGGACCAGATACGCAGTATTTT. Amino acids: CSAPNRLAGPDTQYF.

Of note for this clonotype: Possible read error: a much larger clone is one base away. The DNA for the CDR3 is TGTGCCAGCAGCCAAGATAGGGCAGGCCTCCTTTCTTACAATGAGCAGTTCTTC. It is translated as CASSQDRAGLLSYNEQFF. The chain combines TRBV14 with TRBJ2-1; no definite D call. Trimming removed 0 bases from V and 4 bases from J, with 19 bases in between. The CDR3 runs 18 residues. Germline loops: CDR1 SGHDN, CDR2 FVKESK.

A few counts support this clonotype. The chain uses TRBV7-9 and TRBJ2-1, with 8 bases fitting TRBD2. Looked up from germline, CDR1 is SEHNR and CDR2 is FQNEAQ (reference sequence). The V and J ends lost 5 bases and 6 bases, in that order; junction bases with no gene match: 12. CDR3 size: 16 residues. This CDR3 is CASSPGLGSGGNEQFF. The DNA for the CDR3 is TGTGCCAGCAGCCCGGGACTAGGGAGTGGAGGCAATGAGCAGTTCTTC.

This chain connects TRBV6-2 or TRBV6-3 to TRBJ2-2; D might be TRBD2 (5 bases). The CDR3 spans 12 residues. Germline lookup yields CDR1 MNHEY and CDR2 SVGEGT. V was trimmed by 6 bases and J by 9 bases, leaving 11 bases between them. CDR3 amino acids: CASSGLFRELFF. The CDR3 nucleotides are TGTGCCAGCAGCGGACTCTTCCGGGAGCTGTTTTTT.

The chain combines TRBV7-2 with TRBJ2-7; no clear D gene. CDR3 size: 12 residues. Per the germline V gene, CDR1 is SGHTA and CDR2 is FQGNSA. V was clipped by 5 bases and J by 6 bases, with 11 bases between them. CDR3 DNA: TGTGCCAGCAGCACGTCGGTTGGCGAGCAGTACTTC. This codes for CASSTSVGEQYF.